Sequencing of this TCR beta chain was carried out in a study of neurological immune-mediated disorders. The CDR3 is 15 amino acids. Germline V gene lookup returns CDR1 MDHEN and CDR2 SYDVKM. V was pared by 5 bases and J by 4 bases, with 10 bases of the junction left unmatched. Each CDR3 protein gets one entry after TCRdb re-called the 5' RACE reads with MiXCR. The sample has about 79,000 distinct CDR3 sequences, 14% seen once. The source of this sequence is a woman aged 50 to 60 in good health. The sample was PBMCs. The chain combines TRBV28 with TRBJ1-1; 7 bases are a match to TRBD1. The chain's CDR3 is CASSQGGRVSTEAFF. CDR3 coding DNA: TGTGCCAGCAGTCAGGGGGGTAGGGTGAGCACTGAAGCTTTCTTT. The whole variable domain, filled in from reference TRBV28 and TRBJ1-1, reads DVKVTQSSRYLVKRTGEKVFLECVQDMDHENMFWYRQDPGLGLRLIYFSYDVKMKEKGDIPEGYSVSREKKERFSLILESASTNQTSMYLCASSQGGRVSTEAFFGQGTRLTVV.